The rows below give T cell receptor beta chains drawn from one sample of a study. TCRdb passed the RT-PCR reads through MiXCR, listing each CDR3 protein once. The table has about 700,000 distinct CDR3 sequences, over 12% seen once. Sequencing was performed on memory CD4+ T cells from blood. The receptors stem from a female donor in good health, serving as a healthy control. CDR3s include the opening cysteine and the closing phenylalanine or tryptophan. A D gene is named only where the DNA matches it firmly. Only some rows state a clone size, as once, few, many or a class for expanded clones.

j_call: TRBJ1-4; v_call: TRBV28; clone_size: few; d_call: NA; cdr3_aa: CASSLGLSDILF; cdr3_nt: TGTGCCAGCAGTTTAGGGCTTTCGGACATCCTTTTT
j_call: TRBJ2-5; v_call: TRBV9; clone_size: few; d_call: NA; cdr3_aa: CASSPTFYQETQYF; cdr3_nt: TGTGCCAGCAGCCCTACCTTCTACCAAGAGACCCAGTACTTC
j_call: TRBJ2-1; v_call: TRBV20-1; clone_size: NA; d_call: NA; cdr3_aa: CSATSGCLGYNEQFF; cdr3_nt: TGCAGTGCTACGTCGGGATGCCTGGGTTACAATGAGCAGTTCTTC
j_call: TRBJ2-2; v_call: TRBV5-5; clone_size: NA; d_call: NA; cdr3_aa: CASSLFRGGNTGELFF; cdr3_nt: TGTGCCAGCAGCTTGTTCCGCGGAGGGAACACCGGGGAGCTGTTTTTT
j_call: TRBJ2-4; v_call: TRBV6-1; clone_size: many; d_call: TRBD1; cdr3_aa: CASSNDRGDIQYF; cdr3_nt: TGTGCCAGCAGTAACGACAGGGGGGACATTCAGTACTTC
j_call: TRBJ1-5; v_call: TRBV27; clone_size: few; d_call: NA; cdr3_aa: CASSFSRGSNQPQHF; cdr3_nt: TGTGCCAGCAGTTTCTCCAGGGGAAGCAATCAGCCCCAGCATTTT
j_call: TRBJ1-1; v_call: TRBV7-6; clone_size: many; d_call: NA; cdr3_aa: CASSLQGPGGEAFF; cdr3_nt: TGTGCCAGCAGCCTACAGGGTCCCGGAGGTGAAGCTTTCTTT
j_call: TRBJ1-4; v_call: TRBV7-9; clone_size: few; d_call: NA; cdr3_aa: CASSSGHPGGEKLFF; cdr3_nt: TGTGCCAGCAGCTCCGGACACCCCGGAGGGGAAAAACTGTTTTTT
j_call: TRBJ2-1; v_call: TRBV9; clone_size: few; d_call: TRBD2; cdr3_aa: CASRQVTSVSEQFF; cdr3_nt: TGTGCCAGCAGGCAAGTAACTAGCGTCAGTGAGCAGTTCTTC
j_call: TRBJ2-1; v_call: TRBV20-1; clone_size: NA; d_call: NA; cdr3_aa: CSATLGRASYNEQFF; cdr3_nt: TGCAGTGCTACCCTGGGACGGGCCTCCTACAATGAGCAGTTCTTC